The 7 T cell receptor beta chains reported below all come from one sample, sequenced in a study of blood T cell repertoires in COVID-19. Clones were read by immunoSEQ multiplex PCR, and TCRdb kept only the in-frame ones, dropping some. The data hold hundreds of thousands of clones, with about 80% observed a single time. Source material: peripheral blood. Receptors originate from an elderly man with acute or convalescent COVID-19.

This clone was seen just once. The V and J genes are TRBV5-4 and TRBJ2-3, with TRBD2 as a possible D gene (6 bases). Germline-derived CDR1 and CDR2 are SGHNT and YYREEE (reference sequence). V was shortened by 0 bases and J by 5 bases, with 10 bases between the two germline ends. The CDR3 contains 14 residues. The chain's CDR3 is CASSLGLVQDTQYF. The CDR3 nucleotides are TGTGCCAGCAGCTTGGGACTAGTTCAAGATACGCAGTATTTT.

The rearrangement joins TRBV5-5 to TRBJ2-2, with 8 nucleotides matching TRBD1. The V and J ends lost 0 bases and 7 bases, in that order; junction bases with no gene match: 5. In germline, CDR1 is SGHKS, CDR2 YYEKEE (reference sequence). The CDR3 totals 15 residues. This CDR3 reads CASSLAGGMNGELFF. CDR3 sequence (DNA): TGTGCCAGCAGCTTGGCAGGGGGCATGAACGGGGAGCTGTTTTTT.

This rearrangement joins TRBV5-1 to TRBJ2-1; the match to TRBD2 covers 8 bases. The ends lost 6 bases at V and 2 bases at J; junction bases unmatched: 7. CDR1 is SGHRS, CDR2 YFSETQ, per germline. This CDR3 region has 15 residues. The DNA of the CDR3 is TGCGCCAGCAAACCCGGCGGGAGGACCTACAATGAGCAGTTCTTC. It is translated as CASKPGGRTYNEQFF.

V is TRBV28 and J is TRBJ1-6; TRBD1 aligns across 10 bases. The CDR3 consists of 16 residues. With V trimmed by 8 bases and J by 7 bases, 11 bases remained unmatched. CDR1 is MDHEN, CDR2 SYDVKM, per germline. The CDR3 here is CASRDPTGGRNSPLHF. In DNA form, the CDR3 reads TGTGCCAGCCGCGACCCGACAGGGGGCAGAAATTCACCCCTCCACTTT. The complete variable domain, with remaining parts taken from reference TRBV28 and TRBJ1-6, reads DVKVTQSSRYLVKRTGEKVFLECVQDMDHENMFWYRQDPGLGLRLIYFSYDVKMKEKGDIPEGYSVSREKKERFSLILESASTNQTSMYLCASRDPTGGRNSPLHFGNGTRLTVT.

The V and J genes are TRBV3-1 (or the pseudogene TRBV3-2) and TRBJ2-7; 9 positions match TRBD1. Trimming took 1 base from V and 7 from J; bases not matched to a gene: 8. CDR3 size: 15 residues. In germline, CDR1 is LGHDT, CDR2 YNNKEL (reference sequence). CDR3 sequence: CASSQGDRGAREQYF. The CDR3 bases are TGTGCCAGCAGCCAAGGCGACAGGGGGGCCAGGGAGCAGTACTTC.

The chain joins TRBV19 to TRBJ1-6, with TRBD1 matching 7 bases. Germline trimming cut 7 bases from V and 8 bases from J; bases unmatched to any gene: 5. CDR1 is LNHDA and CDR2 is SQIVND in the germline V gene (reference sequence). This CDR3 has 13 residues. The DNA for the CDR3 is TGTGCCAGTAACGACAGGGATCATTCACCCCTCCACTTT. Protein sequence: CASNDRDHSPLHF.

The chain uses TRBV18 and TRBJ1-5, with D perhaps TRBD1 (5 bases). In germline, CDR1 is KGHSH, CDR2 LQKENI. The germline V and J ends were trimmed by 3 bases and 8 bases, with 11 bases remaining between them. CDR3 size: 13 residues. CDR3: CASSPGGGEPQHF. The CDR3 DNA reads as TGTGCCAGCTCACCGGGCGGGGGAGAGCCCCAGCATTTT.